The clone carrying this TCR beta chain has a count of ten or more. Antigen specificity is unknown. The time point is: newly diagnosed GD, antithyroid drugs for less than 3 months. Generation of the TCR library employed RNA extracted from PBMCs. Patients with Graves' disease were diagnosed by American Thyroid Association guidelines. To make TCR beta libraries, researchers used iRepertoire HTBI primers and Arm-PCR of CDR3 regions. Each CDR3 protein gets one entry after TCRdb re-called the multiplex PCR reads with MiXCR. Among fewer than 350,000 distinct CDR3 sequences listed, 18% were seen once. This entry is derived from a study of regulatory T cells in long-lasting Graves disease. The CDR3 consists of 14 residues. Germline CDR1 reads SNHLY; CDR2 reads FYNNEI. The V end lost 1 base, the J end lost 8 bases, and 11 bases lay between the germline ends. Study results and caveats: TRBV28, TRBJ1-2 and TRBJ2-5 were favored in persistent disease. New patients shared fewer public clonotypes (around 880) than persistent patients did (roughly 2,600).

The sequencing used peripheral blood mononuclear cells (PBMCs), collected at new diagnosis, from a patient treated with antithyroid drugs. This chain uses TRBV2 with TRBJ1-4, with D unresolved. This receptor was identified in a female donor with Graves disease. CDR3 bases: TGTGCCAGCAGTGAAGGGGCAGGAGGGGAAAAACTGTTTTTT. Translated: CASSEGAGGEKLFF.